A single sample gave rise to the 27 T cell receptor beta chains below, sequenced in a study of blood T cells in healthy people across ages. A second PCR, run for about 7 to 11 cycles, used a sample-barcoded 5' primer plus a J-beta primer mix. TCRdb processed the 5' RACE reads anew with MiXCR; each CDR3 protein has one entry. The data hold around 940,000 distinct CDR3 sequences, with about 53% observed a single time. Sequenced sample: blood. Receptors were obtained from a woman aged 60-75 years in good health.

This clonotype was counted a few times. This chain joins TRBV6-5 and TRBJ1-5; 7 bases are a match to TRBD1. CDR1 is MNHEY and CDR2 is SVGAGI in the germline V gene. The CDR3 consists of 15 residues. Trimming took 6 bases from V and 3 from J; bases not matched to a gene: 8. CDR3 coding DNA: TGTGCCAGCAGCACCTCCGGGACAGTCAATCAGCCCCAGCATTTT. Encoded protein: CASSTSGTVNQPQHF.

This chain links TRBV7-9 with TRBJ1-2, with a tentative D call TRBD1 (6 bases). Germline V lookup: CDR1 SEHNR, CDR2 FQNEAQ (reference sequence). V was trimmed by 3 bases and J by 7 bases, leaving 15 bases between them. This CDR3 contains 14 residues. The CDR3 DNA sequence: TGTGCCAGCAGCTTCCCATCCCAAGGGGGTGGCTACACCTTC. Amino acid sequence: CASSFPSQGGGYTF.

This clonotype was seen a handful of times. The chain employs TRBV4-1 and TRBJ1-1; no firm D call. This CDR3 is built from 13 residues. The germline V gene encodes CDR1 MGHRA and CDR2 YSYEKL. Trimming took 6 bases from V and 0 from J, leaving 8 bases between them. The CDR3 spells CASRQSMNTEAFF. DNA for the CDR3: TGCGCCAGCAGACAATCCATGAACACTGAAGCTTTCTTT.

CDR3 protein: CSVVGHGTQYF. The CDR3 DNA reads as TGCAGCGTTGTTGGGCATGGTACGCAGTATTTT. V gene TRBV29-1 combines with J gene TRBJ2-3; the D is unclear. Between the trimmed V and J ends, which lost 4 bases and 8 bases, there was a span of 10 bases. Germline CDR1 SQVTM, CDR2 ANQGSEA. CDR3 length equals 11 residues.

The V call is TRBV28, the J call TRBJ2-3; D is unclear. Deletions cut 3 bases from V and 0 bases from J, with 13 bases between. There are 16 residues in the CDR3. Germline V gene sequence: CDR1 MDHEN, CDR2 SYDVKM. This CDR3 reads CASSFSAATSTDTQYF. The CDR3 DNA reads TGTGCCAGCAGTTTCTCGGCGGCAACTAGCACAGATACGCAGTATTTT.

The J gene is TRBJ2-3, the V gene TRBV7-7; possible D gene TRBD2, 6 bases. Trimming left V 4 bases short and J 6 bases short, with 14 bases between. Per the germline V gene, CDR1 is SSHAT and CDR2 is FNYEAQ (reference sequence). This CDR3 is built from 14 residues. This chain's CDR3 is CASSSGTPLDTQYF. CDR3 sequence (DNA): TGTGCCAGCAGCTCCGGGACTCCCCTGGATACGCAGTATTTT.

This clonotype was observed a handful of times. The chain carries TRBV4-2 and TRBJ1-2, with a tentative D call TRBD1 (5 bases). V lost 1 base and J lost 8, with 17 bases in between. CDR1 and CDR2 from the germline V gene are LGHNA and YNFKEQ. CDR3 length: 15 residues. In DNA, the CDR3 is TGTGCCAGCAGCCAAGCACATGGGACGGCGATGGGCTACACCTTC. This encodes CASSQAHGTAMGYTF.

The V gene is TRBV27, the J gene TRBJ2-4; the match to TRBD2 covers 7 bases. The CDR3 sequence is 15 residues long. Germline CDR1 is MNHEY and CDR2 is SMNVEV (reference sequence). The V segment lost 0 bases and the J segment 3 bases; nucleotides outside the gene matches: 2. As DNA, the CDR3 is TGTGCCAGCAGTTTATCGGGGACTATCAAAAACATTCAGTACTTC. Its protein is CASSLSGTIKNIQYF.

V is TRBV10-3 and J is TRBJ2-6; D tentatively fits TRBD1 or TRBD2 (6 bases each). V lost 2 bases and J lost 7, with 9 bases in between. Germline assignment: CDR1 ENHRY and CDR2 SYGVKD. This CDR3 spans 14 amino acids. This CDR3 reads CAISEAGHANVLTF. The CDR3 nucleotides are TGTGCCATCAGTGAGGCGGGACACGCCAACGTCCTGACTTTC.

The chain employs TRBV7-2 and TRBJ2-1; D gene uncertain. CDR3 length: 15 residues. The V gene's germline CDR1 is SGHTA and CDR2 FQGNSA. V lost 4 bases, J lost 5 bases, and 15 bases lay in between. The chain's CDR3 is CASSYQVVYDNEQFF. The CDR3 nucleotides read TGTGCCAGCAGCTACCAAGTGGTCTACGACAATGAGCAGTTCTTC.

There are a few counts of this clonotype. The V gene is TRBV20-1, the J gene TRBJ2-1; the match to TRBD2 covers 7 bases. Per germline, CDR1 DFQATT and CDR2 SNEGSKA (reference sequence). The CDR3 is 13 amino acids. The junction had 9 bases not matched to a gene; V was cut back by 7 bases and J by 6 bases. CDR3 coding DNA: TGCAGTGAAGCTCGGACTAGTCTCAATGAGCAGTTCTTC. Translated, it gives CSEARTSLNEQFF.

The CDR3 sequence is CASTSDYNEQFF. The DNA of the CDR3 is TGTGCCAGCACTAGCGATTACAATGAGCAGTTCTTC. The V gene is TRBV12-3 or TRBV12-4, the J gene TRBJ2-1; D is possibly TRBD2 (6 bases). CDR3 length equals 12 residues. With 7 bases removed from V and 4 bases from J, the gap between germline ends came to 8 bases.

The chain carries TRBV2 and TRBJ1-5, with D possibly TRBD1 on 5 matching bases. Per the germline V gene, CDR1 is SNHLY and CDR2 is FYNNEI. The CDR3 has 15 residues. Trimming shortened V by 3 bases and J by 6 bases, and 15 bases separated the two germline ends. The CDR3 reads CASSDQQVVGQPQHF. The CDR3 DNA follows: TGTGCCAGCAGTGACCAACAGGTGGTGGGTCAGCCCCAGCATTTT.

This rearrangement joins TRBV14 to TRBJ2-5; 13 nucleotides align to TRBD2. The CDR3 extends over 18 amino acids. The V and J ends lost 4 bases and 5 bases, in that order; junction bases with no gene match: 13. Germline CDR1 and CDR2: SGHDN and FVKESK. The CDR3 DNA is TGTGCCAGCAGCCCCCGACCCGGACTAGCGGGAGCGTCGGAGACCCAGTACTTC. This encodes CASSPRPGLAGASETQYF.

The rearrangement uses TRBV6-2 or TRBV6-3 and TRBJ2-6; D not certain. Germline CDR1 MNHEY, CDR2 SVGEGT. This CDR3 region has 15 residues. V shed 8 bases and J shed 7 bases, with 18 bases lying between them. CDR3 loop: CASARGKGRANVLTF. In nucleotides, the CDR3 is TGTGCCAGCGCACGTGGAAAGGGAAGAGCCAACGTCCTGACTTTC.

CDR3 in DNA: TGTGCCACCAGAGAGGGGAAAACTAGCACAGATACGCAGTATTTT. Amino acids: CATREGKTSTDTQYF. The V gene is TRBV24-1, the J gene TRBJ2-3; D tentatively reads TRBD1 or TRBD2 (5 bases each). The V and J ends lost 7 bases and 0 bases respectively, with 13 bases between them. Germline V gives CDR1 KGHDR, CDR2 SFDVKD. The CDR3 has 15 residues.

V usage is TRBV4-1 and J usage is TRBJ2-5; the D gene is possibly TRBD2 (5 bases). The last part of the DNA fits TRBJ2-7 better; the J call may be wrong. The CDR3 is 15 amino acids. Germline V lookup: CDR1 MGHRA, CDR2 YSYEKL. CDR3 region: CASSHTGSRAYEQYF. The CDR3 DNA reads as TGCGCCAGCAGCCATACGGGGTCTAGGGCCTACGAGCAGTACTTC.

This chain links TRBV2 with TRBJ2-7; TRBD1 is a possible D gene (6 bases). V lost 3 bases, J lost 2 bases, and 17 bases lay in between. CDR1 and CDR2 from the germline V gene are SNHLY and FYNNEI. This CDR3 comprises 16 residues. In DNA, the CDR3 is TGTGCCAGCAGTGAGTCCCCGACAGGTAGCCCCTACGAGCAGTACTTC. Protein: CASSESPTGSPYEQYF.

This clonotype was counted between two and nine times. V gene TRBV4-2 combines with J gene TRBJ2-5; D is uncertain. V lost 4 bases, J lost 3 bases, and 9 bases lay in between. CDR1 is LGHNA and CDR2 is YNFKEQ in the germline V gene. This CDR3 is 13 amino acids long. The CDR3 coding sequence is TGTGCCAGCAGCCGGGTTAAGGAAGAGACCCAGTACTTC. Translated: CASSRVKEETQYF.

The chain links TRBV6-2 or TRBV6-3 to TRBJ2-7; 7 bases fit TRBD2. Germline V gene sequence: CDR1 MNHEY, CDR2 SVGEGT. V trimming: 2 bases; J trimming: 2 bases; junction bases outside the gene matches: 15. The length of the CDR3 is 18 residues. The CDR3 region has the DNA TGTGCCAGCAGTTACACGGCGTCTAGCGGAAAGCCTACCTACGAGCAGTACTTC. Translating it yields CASSYTASSGKPTYEQYF.

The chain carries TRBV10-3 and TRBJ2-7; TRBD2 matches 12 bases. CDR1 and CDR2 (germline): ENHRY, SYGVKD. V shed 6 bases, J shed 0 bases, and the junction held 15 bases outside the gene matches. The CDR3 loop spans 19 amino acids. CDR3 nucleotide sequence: TGTGCCATCAGCAAGAGCCCTAGCGGGAGGGCCCGGAGCTCCTACGAGCAGTACTTC. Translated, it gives CAISKSPSGRARSSYEQYF.

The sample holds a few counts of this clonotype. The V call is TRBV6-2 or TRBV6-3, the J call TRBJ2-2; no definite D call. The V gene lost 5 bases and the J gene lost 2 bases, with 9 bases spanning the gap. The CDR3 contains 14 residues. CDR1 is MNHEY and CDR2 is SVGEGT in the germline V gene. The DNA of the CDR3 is TGTGCCAGCAGTCCGAGAATTAACACCGGGGAGCTGTTTTTT. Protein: CASSPRINTGELFF.

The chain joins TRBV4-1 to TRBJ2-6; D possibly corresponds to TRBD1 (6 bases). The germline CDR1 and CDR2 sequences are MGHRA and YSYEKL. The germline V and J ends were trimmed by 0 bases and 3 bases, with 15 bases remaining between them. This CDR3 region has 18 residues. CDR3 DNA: TGCGCCAGCAGCCAAGAAGAAGCAGGGGCGCGTGGGGCCAACGTCCTGACTTTC. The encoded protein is CASSQEEAGARGANVLTF.

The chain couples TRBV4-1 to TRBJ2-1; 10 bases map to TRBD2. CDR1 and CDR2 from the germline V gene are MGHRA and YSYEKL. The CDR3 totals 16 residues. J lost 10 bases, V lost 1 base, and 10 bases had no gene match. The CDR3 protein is CASSQADLAGDWEQFF. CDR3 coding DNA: TGCGCCAGCAGCCAAGCTGACCTAGCGGGAGACTGGGAGCAGTTCTTC.

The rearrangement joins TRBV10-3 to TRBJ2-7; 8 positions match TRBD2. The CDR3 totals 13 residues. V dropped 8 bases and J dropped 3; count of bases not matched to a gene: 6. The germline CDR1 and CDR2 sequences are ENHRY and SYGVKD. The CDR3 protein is CAIPGLEGYEQYF. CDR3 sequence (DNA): TGTGCCATCCCGGGACTAGAGGGCTACGAGCAGTACTTC.

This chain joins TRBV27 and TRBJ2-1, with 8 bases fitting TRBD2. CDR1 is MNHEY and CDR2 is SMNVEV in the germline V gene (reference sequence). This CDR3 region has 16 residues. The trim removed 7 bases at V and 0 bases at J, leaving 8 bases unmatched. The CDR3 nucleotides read TGTGCCAGCACCCTTACCCGGGAGGGCTCCTACAATGAGCAGTTCTTC. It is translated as CASTLTREGSYNEQFF.

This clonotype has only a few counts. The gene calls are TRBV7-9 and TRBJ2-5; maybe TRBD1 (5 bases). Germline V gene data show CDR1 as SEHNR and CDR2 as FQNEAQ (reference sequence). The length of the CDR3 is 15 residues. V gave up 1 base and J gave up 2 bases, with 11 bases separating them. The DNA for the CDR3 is TGTGCCAGCAGCTTAGATTTGGGGCGGCAAGAGACCCAGTACTTC. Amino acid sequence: CASSLDLGRQETQYF.